Listed below are T cell receptor beta chains from one sample, sequenced in a study of blood T cell repertoires in COVID-19. Here immunoSEQ multiplex PCR was the method, and the copy in TCRdb shows in-frame clones only, minus some. Of 150,000 or so clones detected, more than 85% appear once; the ten largest clones hold 0.99%. The material sequenced was peripheral blood. These TCRs come from a man aged 18-30 years with acute or convalescent COVID-19. Each CDR3 is given with its conserved first and last residue. A D gene is named only where the DNA matches it firmly. Expanded clones are given a class, and other clones once, few, many or no size at all.

j_call: TRBJ1-1; v_call: TRBV5-1; d_call: TRBD1; clone_size: .; cdr3_aa: CASSSQGAQTEAFF; cdr3_nt: TGCGCCAGCAGCTCGCAGGGGGCGCAGACTGAAGCTTTCTTT
j_call: TRBJ2-1; v_call: TRBV4-2; d_call: .; clone_size: .; cdr3_aa: CASSQELRQTQYNEQFF; cdr3_nt: TGTGCCAGCAGCCAAGAGTTAAGACAGACCCAATACAATGAGCAGTTCTTC
j_call: TRBJ1-2; v_call: TRBV7-9; d_call: TRBD1; clone_size: .; cdr3_aa: CASSSRATGGGYGYTF; cdr3_nt: TGTGCCAGCAGCTCACGCGCGACAGGGGGCGGCTATGGCTACACCTTC
j_call: TRBJ2-5; v_call: TRBV10-3; d_call: .; clone_size: .; cdr3_aa: CAILVPYQETQYF; cdr3_nt: TGTGCCATCCTCGTCCCGTACCAAGAGACCCAGTACTTC
j_call: TRBJ1-3; v_call: TRBV6-5; d_call: .; clone_size: .; cdr3_aa: CASSYDSHSGNTIYF; cdr3_nt: TGTGCCAGCAGTTACGACAGCCACTCTGGAAACACCATATATTTT
j_call: TRBJ2-5; v_call: TRBV6-6; d_call: TRBD1; clone_size: .; cdr3_aa: CASSYSQGAQETQYF; cdr3_nt: TGTGCCAGCAGTTACTCTCAGGGGGCCCAAGAGACCCAGTACTTC
j_call: TRBJ1-2; v_call: TRBV2; d_call: TRBD1; clone_size: few; cdr3_aa: CASSMTGTGYTF; cdr3_nt: TGTGCCAGCAGCATGACAGGGACTGGCTACACCTTC
j_call: TRBJ2-5; v_call: TRBV5-1; d_call: TRBD2; clone_size: .; cdr3_aa: CASSAPGERGTQETQYF; cdr3_nt: TGCGCCAGCAGCGCTCCGGGGGAGCGGGGGACCCAAGAGACCCAGTACTTC
j_call: TRBJ1-2; v_call: TRBV2; d_call: .; clone_size: .; cdr3_aa: CASSDGRVGGYTF; cdr3_nt: TGTGCCAGCAGTGACGGCAGGGTCGGAGGCTACACCTTC
j_call: TRBJ1-2; v_call: TRBV30; d_call: .; clone_size: .; cdr3_aa: CAFIRTGANYGYTF; cdr3_nt: TGTGCCTTCATCCGGACGGGGGCTAACTATGGCTACACCTTC
j_call: TRBJ1-2; v_call: TRBV7-2; d_call: .; clone_size: .; cdr3_aa: CASSFGNRAYGYTF; cdr3_nt: TGTGCCAGCAGCTTCGGTAACAGGGCGTATGGCTACACCTTC
j_call: TRBJ1-3; v_call: TRBV7-8; d_call: .; clone_size: .; cdr3_aa: CASSLRAGAGNTIYF; cdr3_nt: TGTGCCAGCAGCTTACGAGCAGGGGCTGGAAACACCATATATTTT
j_call: TRBJ2-1; v_call: TRBV7-8; d_call: TRBD2; clone_size: .; cdr3_aa: CASSFWTSGSGSYNEQFF; cdr3_nt: TGTGCCAGCAGCTTTTGGACTAGCGGGAGCGGCTCCTACAATGAGCAGTTCTTC
j_call: TRBJ1-1; v_call: TRBV11-2; d_call: .; clone_size: .; cdr3_aa: CASSLSGLNTEAFF; cdr3_nt: TGTGCCAGCAGCTTATCAGGGTTGAACACTGAAGCTTTCTTT
j_call: TRBJ1-2; v_call: TRBV7-9; d_call: TRBD1; clone_size: .; cdr3_aa: CASRAQGASYGYTF; cdr3_nt: TGTGCCAGCAGAGCTCAGGGGGCGAGCTATGGCTACACCTTC
j_call: TRBJ2-7; v_call: TRBV4-1; d_call: TRBD1; clone_size: .; cdr3_aa: CASSQVGDRGYEQYF; cdr3_nt: TGCGCCAGCAGCCAAGTAGGGGACAGGGGCTACGAGCAGTACTTC
j_call: TRBJ1-3; v_call: TRBV10-1; d_call: .; clone_size: .; cdr3_aa: CARHRTAFSGNTIYF; cdr3_nt: TGCGCCAGGCACCGGACAGCTTTCTCTGGAAACACCATATATTTT
j_call: TRBJ1-4; v_call: TRBV6-1; d_call: TRBD1; clone_size: .; cdr3_aa: CASSEDRGFEKLFF; cdr3_nt: TGTGCCAGCAGTGAGGACAGGGGGTTTGAAAAACTGTTTTTT
j_call: TRBJ2-1; v_call: TRBV4-1; d_call: .; clone_size: .; cdr3_aa: CASSQGVTGSYNEQFF; cdr3_nt: TGCGCCAGCAGCCAAGGTGTCACAGGCTCCTACAATGAGCAGTTCTTC
j_call: TRBJ2-3; v_call: TRBV11-2; d_call: .; clone_size: .; cdr3_aa: CASSLLQGSTDTQYF; cdr3_nt: TGTGCCAGCAGCCTCCTACAGGGCAGCACAGATACGCAGTATTTT
j_call: TRBJ2-2; v_call: TRBV9; d_call: TRBD1; clone_size: .; cdr3_aa: CASSVGGQGVTGELFF; cdr3_nt: TGTGCCAGCAGCGTAGGGGGACAGGGGGTGACCGGGGAGCTGTTTTTT
j_call: TRBJ1-5; v_call: TRBV3-1/TRBV3-2; d_call: TRBD1; clone_size: .; cdr3_aa: CASSQHGQENQPQHF; cdr3_nt: TGTGCCAGCAGCCAACATGGACAGGAGAATCAGCCCCAGCATTTT
j_call: TRBJ2-7; v_call: TRBV5-1; d_call: .; clone_size: .; cdr3_aa: CASSGRGDYRLEQYF; cdr3_nt: TGCGCCAGCTCCGGCCGAGGAGACTACCGCTTAGAGCAGTACTTC
j_call: TRBJ2-7; v_call: TRBV7-9; d_call: .; clone_size: .; cdr3_aa: CASSLVLRGSYEQYF; cdr3_nt: TGTGCCAGCAGCTTGGTTCTTCGGGGTTCCTACGAGCAGTACTTC
j_call: TRBJ2-7; v_call: TRBV7-2; d_call: .; clone_size: .; cdr3_aa: CASSLSTFSRVSGEQYF; cdr3_nt: TGTGCCAGCAGCTTATCCACCTTTAGCCGTGTGAGCGGCGAGCAGTACTTC
j_call: TRBJ1-2; v_call: TRBV29-1; d_call: TRBD1; clone_size: .; cdr3_aa: CSVPGQEIYGYTF; cdr3_nt: TGCAGCGTCCCCGGACAGGAAATCTATGGCTACACCTTC
j_call: TRBJ1-4; v_call: TRBV5-1; d_call: TRBD1; clone_size: .; cdr3_aa: CASSLYNPGTGEKLFF; cdr3_nt: TGCGCCAGCAGCTTGTACAACCCCGGGACAGGGGAAAAACTGTTTTTT
j_call: TRBJ1-3; v_call: TRBV6-4; d_call: TRBD1; clone_size: .; cdr3_aa: CASSDSGRGTGSGNTIYF; cdr3_nt: TGTGCCAGCAGTGACTCGGGTAGGGGGACAGGGTCTGGAAACACCATATATTTT
j_call: TRBJ2-1; v_call: TRBV7-2; d_call: .; clone_size: .; cdr3_aa: CASSGLYNEQFF; cdr3_nt: TGTGCCAGCAGCGGGCTCTACAATGAGCAGTTCTTC
j_call: TRBJ1-1; v_call: TRBV7-8; d_call: TRBD1; clone_size: .; cdr3_aa: CASSLAIWDRARSEAFF; cdr3_nt: TGTGCCAGCAGCTTAGCGATCTGGGACAGGGCTCGGTCTGAAGCTTTCTTT
j_call: TRBJ1-2; v_call: TRBV5-1; d_call: TRBD1; clone_size: .; cdr3_aa: CASSQGQGTYGYTF; cdr3_nt: TGCGCCAGCAGCCAAGGACAGGGGACCTATGGCTACACCTTC
j_call: TRBJ2-5; v_call: TRBV11-2; d_call: .; clone_size: .; cdr3_aa: CASSLFTATQYF; cdr3_nt: TGTGCCAGCAGCCTATTTACAGCGACCCAGTACTTC
j_call: TRBJ1-2; v_call: TRBV5-6; d_call: TRBD1; clone_size: .; cdr3_aa: CASSQFNRDRTYGYTF; cdr3_nt: TGTGCCAGCAGTCAATTCAACCGGGACAGGACCTATGGCTACACCTTC
j_call: TRBJ2-7; v_call: TRBV5-5; d_call: TRBD1; clone_size: .; cdr3_aa: CASSRTGGNSYEQYF; cdr3_nt: TGTGCCAGCAGCAGGACAGGGGGTAACTCCTACGAGCAGTACTTC
j_call: TRBJ1-2; v_call: TRBV5-1; d_call: .; clone_size: once; cdr3_aa: CASSLGTNYGYTF; cdr3_nt: TGCGCCAGCAGCTTGGGTACTAACTATGGCTACACCTTC
j_call: TRBJ1-2; v_call: TRBV6-5; d_call: .; clone_size: .; cdr3_aa: CASSYFITGGYTF; cdr3_nt: TGTGCCAGCAGTTACTTCATAACGGGAGGCTACACCTTC
j_call: TRBJ2-5; v_call: TRBV5-6; d_call: TRBD1; clone_size: .; cdr3_aa: CASSRRGQGAETQYF; cdr3_nt: TGTGCCAGCAGCCGGCGGGGACAGGGGGCTGAGACCCAGTACTTC
j_call: TRBJ2-7; v_call: TRBV5-1; d_call: TRBD1; clone_size: .; cdr3_aa: CASSPGQERYEQYF; cdr3_nt: TGCGCCAGCAGCCCTGGACAGGAGAGGTACGAGCAGTACTTC
j_call: TRBJ2-5; v_call: TRBV5-1; d_call: .; clone_size: .; cdr3_aa: CASSRPETLNQETQYF; cdr3_nt: TGCGCCAGCAGTAGACCGGAGACCCTTAACCAAGAGACCCAGTACTTC
j_call: TRBJ1-5; v_call: TRBV4-1; d_call: .; clone_size: .; cdr3_aa: CASSQAPTAQPQHF; cdr3_nt: TGCGCCAGCAGCCAGGCCCCGACAGCTCAGCCCCAGCATTTT
j_call: TRBJ1-1; v_call: TRBV9; d_call: TRBD1; clone_size: once; cdr3_aa: CASSVVPRQGQNTEAFF; cdr3_nt: TGTGCCAGCAGCGTAGTCCCCAGACAGGGTCAGAACACTGAAGCTTTCTTT
j_call: TRBJ2-5; v_call: TRBV6-5; d_call: TRBD2; clone_size: once; cdr3_aa: CATLGLAGSQETQYF; cdr3_nt: TGTGCCACCCTGGGGCTAGCGGGGTCCCAAGAGACCCAGTACTTC
j_call: TRBJ1-5; v_call: TRBV28; d_call: TRBD1; clone_size: .; cdr3_aa: CASSTQDRGGQPQHF; cdr3_nt: TGTGCCAGCAGTACGCAAGACAGGGGGGGTCAGCCCCAGCATTTT
j_call: TRBJ2-7; v_call: TRBV13; d_call: .; clone_size: few; cdr3_aa: CASSSGQSYEQYF; cdr3_nt: TGTGCCAGCAGCTCCGGACAGTCCTACGAGCAGTACTTC
j_call: TRBJ2-1; v_call: TRBV7-2; d_call: TRBD2; clone_size: few; cdr3_aa: CASSSDGLAPYNEQFF; cdr3_nt: TGTGCCAGCAGCTCCGACGGACTAGCACCCTACAATGAGCAGTTCTTC
j_call: TRBJ2-7; v_call: TRBV7-6; d_call: TRBD2; clone_size: .; cdr3_aa: CASSLERPGGYYEQYF; cdr3_nt: TGTGCCAGCAGCTTAGAGAGGCCGGGGGGATACTACGAGCAGTACTTC
j_call: TRBJ2-1; v_call: TRBV5-1; d_call: .; clone_size: .; cdr3_aa: CASSFSGDSYNEQFF; cdr3_nt: TGCGCCAGCAGCTTCTCCGGGGATTCCTACAATGAGCAGTTCTTC
j_call: TRBJ1-4; v_call: TRBV7-9; d_call: .; clone_size: .; cdr3_aa: CASSSPGAGDEKLFF; cdr3_nt: TGTGCCAGCAGCTCTCCAGGGGCAGGTGATGAAAAACTGTTTTTT
j_call: TRBJ1-1; v_call: TRBV3-1/TRBV3-2; d_call: .; clone_size: .; cdr3_aa: CASSQGWSGTRRFTEAFF; cdr3_nt: TGTGCCAGCAGCCAAGGATGGTCAGGAACGAGAAGATTCACTGAAGCTTTCTTT
j_call: TRBJ2-5; v_call: TRBV5-4; d_call: .; clone_size: once; cdr3_aa: CASILETQYF; cdr3_nt: TGTGCCAGCATACTAGAGACCCAGTACTTC
j_call: TRBJ1-5; v_call: TRBV30; d_call: TRBD1; clone_size: .; cdr3_aa: CAWTGQGNQPQHF; cdr3_nt: TGTGCCTGGACGGGACAGGGCAATCAGCCCCAGCATTTT
j_call: TRBJ2-7; v_call: TRBV2; d_call: TRBD2; clone_size: .; cdr3_aa: CASSPILGGTKREQYF; cdr3_nt: TGTGCCAGCAGTCCTATACTTGGGGGGACTAAGCGCGAGCAGTACTTC
j_call: TRBJ1-4; v_call: TRBV5-4; d_call: .; clone_size: .; cdr3_aa: CASSLGGMRTNEKLFF; cdr3_nt: TGTGCCAGCAGCTTGGGAGGGATGAGGACTAATGAAAAACTGTTTTTT